This T cell receptor beta chain came from a study of control samples from healthy donors and cancer patients. CDR1 is SGHRS and CDR2 is YFSETQ in the germline V gene. The CDR3 extends over 18 amino acids. Trimming took off 1 base at V and 9 bases at J, with 23 bases between the two ends. Method: immunoSEQ multiplex PCR; TCRdb's copy keeps in-frame clones and lacks some. The sample contains tens of thousands of clones, roughly 80% of which appear only once. The TCR sequence derives from a man between 65 and 79 years old in good health. The sample taken for sequencing was blood. The rearrangement links TRBV5-1 to TRBJ1-6; the D is unclear. CDR3 bases: TGCGCCAGCAGCTTGTTAGGCCCCCCGGCGATGGGGAGTTCACCCCTCCACTTT. It translates to CASSLLGPPAMGSSPLHF. The whole variable domain, filled in from reference TRBV5-1 and TRBJ1-6, reads KAGVTQTPRYLIKTRGQQVTLSCSPISGHRSVSWYQQTPGQGLQFLFEYFSETQRNKGNFPGRFSGRQFSNSRSEMNVSTLELGDSALYLCASSLLGPPAMGSSPLHFGNGTRLTVT.